These T cell receptor beta chains were read from a single sample in a study of beta chain features in type 1 diabetes. Measured with immunoSEQ multiplex PCR; TCRdb has only the in-frame clones, and not every one. The sample has 620,000 or so clones, roughly a sixth seen once. The specimen sequenced was naive CD4+ T cells from blood. These receptor sequences come from a man younger than 35 in good health. The CDR3 runs from the conserved cysteine through the conserved F or W. A D gene is named only where the DNA matches it firmly. The size of a clone is reported for some rows only, either as once, few or many, or as a class for expanded clones.

V gene	J gene	D gene	clone size	CDR3 DNA	CDR3 protein
TRBV6-5	TRBJ2-3	-	-	TGTGCCAGCAGTTACTACTTCCAGGCCAGCACAGATACGCAGTATTTT	CASSYYFQASTDTQYF
TRBV5-1	TRBJ2-7	-	few	TGCGCCAGCAGCTCGGACGGAGCCTACGAGCAGTACTTC	CASSSDGAYEQYF
TRBV9	TRBJ1-2	-	-	TGTGCCAGCAGCGCCGGGCCTAACTATGGCTACACCTTC	CASSAGPNYGYTF
TRBV5-1	TRBJ1-4	-	few	TGCGCCAGCAGCTTGAACTCCGCAGGACTCAATGAAAAACTGTTTTTT	CASSLNSAGLNEKLFF
TRBV9	TRBJ2-7	TRBD1	-	TGTGCCAGCAGCGTAACGACAGGGGCCTGGGACGAGCAGTACTTC	CASSVTTGAWDEQYF
TRBV7-2	TRBJ2-7	-	-	TGTGCCAGCAGCTTCGCACACGGCTCCTACGAGCAGTACTTC	CASSFAHGSYEQYF
TRBV5-1	TRBJ2-6	-	-	TGCGCCAGCAGCTTGGGAACGGGGGCCAACGTCCTGACTTTC	CASSLGTGANVLTF
TRBV28	TRBJ2-7	-	few	TGTGCCAGCAGCATAGACAGGTTCATAGTGTTC	CASSIDRFIVF
TRBV2	TRBJ1-4	-	few	TGTGCCAGCATCTTGAGTACAACTAATGAAAAACTGTTTTTT	CASILSTTNEKLFF
TRBV6-6	TRBJ2-7	TRBD1	-	TGTGCCAGCAGAGGGACAGGGGGCATCCACGAGCAGTACTTC	CASRGTGGIHEQYF
TRBV11-3	TRBJ2-2	TRBD2	-	TGTGCCAGCAGCGCCCGTTCGGGGGGCACCGGGGAGCTGTTTTTT	CASSARSGGTGELFF
TRBV4-3	TRBJ1-1	TRBD1	few	TGCGCCAGCAGCCAAGCGCAGGGGGGAATATGGGGCATGAACACTGAAGCTTTCTTT	CASSQAQGGIWGMNTEAFF
TRBV6-5	TRBJ2-5	-	-	TGTGCCAGCAGTTACGACCTAGCCGCGGAGACCCAGTACTTC	CASSYDLAAETQYF
TRBV9	TRBJ2-3	TRBD2	-	TGTGCCAGCAGCGTCCTGGGGGGTAGCGGGGGCACAGATACGCAGTATTTT	CASSVLGGSGGTDTQYF
TRBV7-3	TRBJ2-3	TRBD1	-	TGTGCCAGCAGCCCCGGGACAGGGATTATAAAGTCAGATACGCAGTATTTT	CASSPGTGIIKSDTQYF
TRBV7-2	TRBJ1-5	TRBD1	-	TGTGCCAGCAGCTCCACAGGGGGCGCATCAAATCAGCCCCAGCATTTT	CASSSTGGASNQPQHF
TRBV10-3	TRBJ1-5	-	few	TGTGCCATCTCGGACAGTAACCAGCCCCAGCATTTT	CAISDSNQPQHF